This TCR beta chain was found in a study of identical twins. A universal primer site was incorporated via template switching, and the cDNA contained unique molecular identifiers. TCRdb reanalysed the 5' RACE reads using MiXCR and keeps one entry per CDR3 protein. Of about 200,000 distinct CDR3 sequences listed, roughly a tenth were seen once; the top ten hold 5.1%. Losses at the gene ends were 2 bases for V and 5 bases for J; bases not matched to a gene: 6. The CDR3 length is 16 residues. Per germline, CDR1 SEHNR and CDR2 FQNEAQ (reference sequence). Comment on this clonotype: No antigen is known for it.

Study outcomes and limitations: Out-of-frame alpha sequences shared between twins exhibited an excess of low generation probability. Beta clonotypes that were abundant in cord blood contained fewer insertions, a pattern absent from memory repertoires.

The sequence was obtained from a woman in her late teens or twenties in good health. The chain joins TRBV7-9 to TRBJ2-2; 9 bases match TRBD1. The sample was memory (CD45RO+) T cells sorted from blood. The CDR3, as DNA: TGTGCCAGCAGCTTACCCCCGGGACAGGGAACCGGGGAGCTGTTTTTT. This codes for CASSLPPGQGTGELFF.